This TCR beta chain comes out of a study of blood T cell repertoires in COVID-19. Study context: COVID-19 samples collected from the United States, Italy and Spain covered acute and convalescent phases.

CDR1 and CDR2 from the germline V gene are SGDLS and YYNGEE. Trimming pared 0 bases from V and 9 bases from J, leaving 6 bases between. The CDR3 has 12 residues. Per the authors' pipeline: Amplification from reference gene primers served as the basis for estimated nucleated cell counts. Assay: immunoSEQ multiplex PCR; the TCRdb copy retains only in-frame clones and omits some. V and J calls and clone size are given by that table; D and trimming were obtained from the DNA. Of fewer than 45,000 clones in the sample, 88% were seen once. The chain employs TRBV9 and TRBJ2-2; perhaps TRBD1 as D (5 bases). Sample: peripheral blood. This TCR came from a woman aged 40 to 55 with acute or convalescent COVID-19. The CDR3 sequence: CASSVEDRELFF. The CDR3, as DNA: TGTGCCAGCAGCGTAGAGGACAGGGAGCTGTTTTTT.